This is a list of T cell receptor beta chains from one sample in a study of T-cell memory formation after mild COVID-19. TCRdb independently ran MiXCR on the 5' RACE reads; one entry per CDR3 protein. The table has about 210,000 distinct CDR3 sequences, 27% seen once. Sequenced sample: PBMCs or a T cell subset sorted from them (not recorded which). The receptor set was obtained from an adult woman who had mild COVID-19 (a few samples of this study predate the infection). Cell type and time point are not known. Each CDR3 is given with its conserved first and last residue. A D gene is named only where the DNA matches it firmly. Clone size, where shown, is once, few, many, or a class for clones that have expanded.

j_gene,d_gene,len,v_gene,abundance,CDR3aa,CDR3nt
TRBJ2-7,NA,15,TRBV5-1,NA,CASSRDSVSSYEQYF,TGCGCCAGCAGCCGCGACAGCGTGAGCTCCTACGAGCAGTACTTC
TRBJ1-5,NA,17,TRBV5-6,NA,CASSNGRGLNSNQPQHF,TGTGCCAGCAGCAATGGACGGGGCTTGAATAGCAATCAGCCCCAGCATTTT
TRBJ2-1,NA,14,TRBV28,few,CAGSPGTSYNEQFF,TGTGCCGGGTCCCCGGGCACCTCCTACAATGAGCAGTTCTTC
TRBJ2-7,TRBD2,15,TRBV19,few,CASSMSSGSPYEQYF,TGTGCCAGTAGTATGAGTAGCGGGAGTCCCTACGAGCAGTACTTC
TRBJ2-1,NA,10,TRBV20-1,few,CSASANEQFF,TGCAGTGCGAGTGCCAATGAGCAGTTCTTC
TRBJ2-7,NA,13,TRBV30,few,CAWSTGSPYEQYF,TGTGCCTGGAGTACAGGGAGCCCCTACGAGCAGTACTTC
TRBJ2-7,TRBD1,15,TRBV4-2,NA,CASSQGTGEINEQYF,TGTGCCAGCAGCCAGGGGACAGGGGAAATCAACGAGCAGTACTTC
TRBJ2-1,TRBD2,13,TRBV29-1,NA,CSVSSGGYNEQFF,TGCAGCGTCAGTAGCGGGGGGTACAATGAGCAGTTCTTC
TRBJ1-1,NA,13,TRBV7-3,NA,CASSPPFRTEAFF,TGTGCCAGCAGCCCGCCCTTCCGGACTGAAGCTTTCTTT
TRBJ1-1,NA,11,TRBV12-3/TRBV12-4,NA,CASSLEGEAFF,TGTGCCAGCAGCCTCGAGGGGGAAGCTTTCTTT
TRBJ1-2,NA,12,TRBV12-3/TRBV12-4,NA,CASSPWTTGYTF,TGTGCCAGCAGTCCCTGGACTACCGGCTACACCTTC
TRBJ2-1,NA,14,TRBV29-1,NA,CSLTKGGRYNEQFF,TGCAGTTTAACTAAGGGGGGACGGTACAATGAGCAGTTCTTC
TRBJ2-7,TRBD2,16,TRBV15,NA,CATSRGTGGPSYEQYF,TGTGCCACCAGCAGAGGAACGGGAGGGCCTTCCTACGAGCAGTACTTC
TRBJ2-5,NA,15,TRBV7-3,few,CASSRQPTTQETQYF,TGTGCCAGCAGCAGACAGCCTACGACCCAAGAGACCCAGTACTTC
TRBJ1-2,NA,14,TRBV9,NA,CASSVATATLGYTF,TGTGCCAGCAGCGTAGCTACGGCAACTCTGGGCTACACCTTC
TRBJ2-7,TRBD2,15,TRBV6-2/TRBV6-3,NA,CASRPRAGARYEQYF,TGTGCCAGCAGACCCCGAGCGGGAGCCCGCTACGAGCAGTACTTC
TRBJ2-1,TRBD1,16,TRBV29-1,NA,CSGGRGIRIAKNEQFF,TGCAGCGGTGGCAGGGGGATAAGGATAGCGAAGAATGAGCAGTTCTTC
TRBJ2-7,NA,15,TRBV6-6,NA,CASNHGWIGTYEQYF,TGTGCCAGCAACCACGGGTGGATTGGGACCTACGAGCAGTACTTC
TRBJ2-7,TRBD1,15,TRBV18,NA,CASSPGTGIGYEQYF,TGTGCCAGCTCACCCGGGACAGGGATTGGGTACGAGCAGTACTTC
TRBJ2-3,TRBD2,15,TRBV27,few,CASSFGGGYTDTQYF,TGTGCCAGCAGTTTTGGCGGGGGGTACACAGATACGCAGTATTTT
TRBJ2-1,TRBD2,18,TRBV20-1,few,CSARSLRSGREGYNEQFF,TGCAGTGCTAGATCCCTCCGTAGCGGGAGAGAGGGGTACAATGAGCAGTTCTTC
TRBJ1-4,TRBD1,16,TRBV4-2,few,CASSQNTGEMGEKLFF,TGTGCCAGCAGCCAAAATACAGGGGAGATGGGTGAAAAACTGTTTTTT
TRBJ2-3,TRBD2,15,TRBV3-1,NA,CASRRLAGPTDTQYF,TGTGCCAGCCGAAGACTAGCGGGGCCCACAGATACGCAGTATTTT
TRBJ2-3,NA,11,TRBV30,NA,CAWTVTDTQYF,TGTGCCTGGACGGTCACAGATACGCAGTATTTT
TRBJ1-1,NA,12,TRBV6-2/TRBV6-3,NA,CASSYGWAGAFF,TGTGCCAGCAGTTACGGTTGGGCCGGAGCTTTCTTT
TRBJ1-5,NA,14,TRBV28,NA,CASSQMGASQPQHF,TGTGCCAGCAGCCAAATGGGGGCGAGTCAGCCCCAGCATTTT
TRBJ2-1,TRBD2,15,TRBV5-5,NA,CASSPGLAGGRKQFF,TGTGCCAGCAGCCCGGGACTAGCGGGAGGGAGAAAGCAGTTCTTC
TRBJ2-2,TRBD2,16,TRBV6-6,few,CASSYRLAGYTGELFF,TGTGCCAGCAGTTACCGACTAGCGGGTTACACCGGGGAGCTGTTTTTT
TRBJ2-3,TRBD1,15,TRBV18,NA,CASSPQGATTDTQYF,TGTGCCAGCTCACCCCAGGGGGCGACCACAGATACGCAGTATTTT
TRBJ2-1,NA,18,TRBV7-2,few,CASSARQGASGAGVEQFF,TGTGCCAGCAGCGCCAGACAGGGAGCGAGCGGGGCCGGTGTTGAGCAGTTCTTC
TRBJ1-1,TRBD1,17,TRBV7-9,NA,CASSFPGQGLGDTEAFF,TGTGCCAGCAGTTTCCCGGGACAGGGGTTGGGGGACACTGAAGCTTTCTTT
TRBJ2-1,NA,15,TRBV7-2,NA,CASSPYSGTGNEQFF,TGTGCCAGCAGCCCCTATAGCGGGACAGGAAATGAGCAGTTCTTC
TRBJ2-3,NA,16,TRBV20-1,NA,CSARPLAGLSTDTQYF,TGCAGTGCTAGACCCTTGGCGGGACTGTCCACAGATACGCAGTATTTT
TRBJ2-3,NA,15,TRBV25-1,NA,CASSGSTGSTDTQYF,TGTGCCAGCAGTGGGTCGACAGGAAGCACAGATACGCAGTATTTT
TRBJ2-1,NA,16,TRBV20-1,NA,CSARDGRAGSYNEQFF,TGCAGTGCTAGAGATGGACGGGCCGGCTCCTACAATGAGCAGTTCTTC
TRBJ2-3,NA,14,TRBV5-6,few,CASSLLTRPDTQYF,TGTGCCAGCAGCTTACTGACCCGGCCAGATACGCAGTATTTT
TRBJ1-2,NA,12,TRBV3-1,few,CASRQGGYGYTF,TGTGCCAGCCGCCAAGGGGGCTATGGCTACACCTTC
TRBJ1-2,TRBD1,15,TRBV29-1,NA,CSVAGDRAWGNGYTF,TGCAGCGTTGCTGGAGACAGGGCTTGGGGTAATGGCTACACCTTC
TRBJ2-7,NA,14,TRBV7-6,NA,CASSESDHTYEQYF,TGTGCCAGCAGTGAATCGGACCATACCTACGAGCAGTACTTC
TRBJ2-2,TRBD1,14,TRBV27,NA,CASRRDRVTGELFF,TGTGCCAGCAGACGGGACAGGGTCACCGGGGAGCTGTTTTTT
TRBJ2-7,NA,15,TRBV4-2,few,CASSQDGGPTYEQYF,TGTGCCAGCAGCCAAGACGGGGGACCAACCTACGAGCAGTACTTC
TRBJ2-1,NA,14,TRBV7-2,many,CASSPGTSGNEQFF,TGTGCCAGCAGCCCGGGGACGTCGGGTAATGAGCAGTTCTTC
TRBJ1-5,NA,14,TRBV12-3/TRBV12-4,NA,CASSDSQVNQPQHF,TGTGCCAGCAGCGACTCCCAAGTCAATCAGCCCCAGCATTTT
TRBJ1-6,NA,17,TRBV7-9,NA,CASSHPQGGSNNSPLHF,TGTGCCAGCAGCCACCCTCAAGGGGGTTCGAATAATTCACCCCTCCACTTT
TRBJ1-5,TRBD1,13,TRBV5-1,few,CASSWTGNQPQHF,TGCGCCAGCAGCTGGACAGGGAATCAGCCCCAGCATTTT
TRBJ2-7,NA,13,TRBV3-2,NA,CASSSQGSYEQYF,TGTGCCAGCAGCTCCCAAGGAAGCTACGAGCAGTACTTC
TRBJ2-3,TRBD2,15,TRBV7-3,NA,CASSSTSGGLDTQYF,TGTGCCAGCAGCTCGACCAGCGGGGGGTTGGATACGCAGTATTTT
TRBJ2-7,NA,15,TRBV4-2,few,CASSQDLAASYEQYF,TGTGCCAGCAGCCAAGACTTAGCGGCCTCCTACGAGCAGTACTTC
TRBJ2-3,TRBD2,14,TRBV12-3/TRBV12-4,few,CASARGGRTDTQYF,TGTGCCAGCGCACGGGGGGGCCGCACAGATACGCAGTATTTT
TRBJ2-1,NA,12,TRBV3-1,few,CASSQGLNEQFF,TGTGCCAGCAGCCAAGGACTGAATGAGCAGTTCTTC
TRBJ2-7,NA,14,TRBV5-6,NA,CASSLGRDSYEQYF,TGTGCCAGCAGCTTAGGTAGGGACTCCTACGAGCAGTACTTC
TRBJ1-1,TRBD1,16,TRBV5-1,NA,CASSPEPGTGNAEAFF,TGCGCCAGCAGCCCGGAACCCGGGACAGGGAACGCTGAAGCTTTCTTT
TRBJ2-7,TRBD1,12,TRBV2,NA,CASRRQGYEQYF,TGTGCCAGCAGGCGACAGGGCTACGAGCAGTACTTC